Following are 10 T cell receptor beta chains from one sample sequenced in a study of T-cell memory formation after mild COVID-19 (dated by TCRdb to the early 2020s). Libraries were built with 5' RACE. These reads were obtained on an Illumina NovaSeq 6000. The raw public reads went through TCRdb reprocessing: fastp at Q25, MiXCR clone calling, in-frame beta chains kept. All rows with the same CDR3 protein become a single entry with the most common DNA and genes. This sample has 30,000 or so distinct CDR3 sequences in its table, and around a fifth of those were observed once. Over 1.5% of the sample belongs to the ten largest clones. Sequences were obtained from PBMCs or a T cell subset sorted from them (not recorded which). The receptors derive from an adult who had mild COVID-19 (a few samples of this study predate the infection). The sample titles of this study are shuffled in the database, so cell type and time point are left out.

The chain has TRBV9 and TRBJ2-6; D perhaps matches TRBD2 (5 bases). Between the trimmed V and J ends, which lost 0 bases and 1 base, there was a span of 17 bases. Germline-derived CDR1 and CDR2 are SGDLS and YYNGEE. The CDR3 sequence is 19 residues long. The CDR3 sequence is CASSVALMTTHSGANVLTF. The CDR3 bases are TGTGCCAGCAGCGTAGCTTTAATGACTACCCATTCTGGGGCCAACGTCCTGACTTTC.

This clonotype was counted at least ten times. The CDR3 sequence is CASSQGDAGGPRETQYF. CDR3 sequence (DNA): TGTGCCAGCAGCCAAGGAGATGCGGGAGGGCCTAGGGAGACCCAGTACTTC. The chain carries TRBV14 and TRBJ2-5; 9 positions match TRBD2. Per the germline V gene, CDR1 is SGHDN and CDR2 is FVKESK. J lost 5 bases, V lost 1 base, and 11 bases had no gene match. The CDR3 consists of 17 residues.

This clonotype was found many times. V usage is TRBV20-1 and J usage is TRBJ1-6, with D hard to call. V lost 3 bases to trimming and J lost 1 base, with 16 bases between them. Germline V gives CDR1 DFQATT, CDR2 SNEGSKA (reference sequence). The length of the CDR3 is 17 residues. CDR3 loop: CSASPGGVRSYNSPLHF. CDR3 nucleotide sequence: TGCAGTGCTAGTCCGGGCGGGGTTCGGTCCTATAATTCACCCCTCCACTTT.

This clonotype showed up many times. The chain links TRBV5-1 to TRBJ2-3, with 9 bases that match TRBD2. Trimming removed 9 bases from V and 6 bases from J; junction bases left unmatched: 23. Germline CDR1 and CDR2: SGHRS and YFSETQ. This CDR3 has 18 residues. CDR3 protein: CATNPGTSSRPVTDTQYF. The CDR3 DNA follows: TGCGCCACCAACCCCGGGACTAGCTCACGACCCGTCACGGATACGCAGTATTTT.

This clonotype has more than one count but fewer than ten. This chain uses TRBV7-3 with TRBJ2-1; D possibly corresponds to TRBD1 (6 bases). Germline CDR1 and CDR2: SGHTA and FQGTGA. Trimming cost V 4 bases and J 9 bases, with 10 bases left between them. The CDR3 is 12 amino acids. The CDR3 nucleotides are TGTGCCAGCAGCTCCAGGGGTGGTGAGCAGTTCTTC. Residues: CASSSRGGEQFF.

This clonotype came up many times. This chain joins TRBV20-1 and TRBJ2-5; 7 bases are a match to TRBD1. J was trimmed by 1 base and V by 3 bases; bases with no gene match: 5. CDR1 DFQATT and CDR2 SNEGSKA come from the germline V gene (reference sequence). The CDR3 loop spans 14 amino acids. The CDR3 here is CSARAGTAQETQYF. The CDR3 DNA reads as TGCAGTGCTAGGGCCGGGACAGCCCAAGAGACCCAGTACTTC.

This clonotype showed up many times. This chain connects TRBV5-1 to TRBJ2-7; a weak D match, TRBD1 (5 bases). Per the germline V gene, CDR1 is SGHRS and CDR2 is YFSETQ. The CDR3 contains 15 residues. Trimming took 2 bases from V and 0 from J, leaving 12 bases between them. The CDR3, as DNA: TGCGCCAGCAGCTTATCGACAGTTTTCTCCTACGAGCAGTACTTC. This codes for CASSLSTVFSYEQYF.

This clonotype was picked up many times. This sequence joins TRBV6-5 and TRBJ1-5, with unresolved D. Germline CDR1 is MNHEY and CDR2 is SVGAGI. V was pared by 6 bases and J by 4 bases, with 19 bases between. The CDR3 is 16 residues long. CDR3 amino acids: CASRLRASVENQPQHF. The CDR3 nucleotides are TGTGCCAGCAGATTACGGGCCTCAGTAGAGAATCAGCCCCAGCATTTT.

In its sample, this clonotype was seen many times. This chain links TRBV25-1 with TRBJ2-1; the match to TRBD1 covers 8 bases. Germline trimming cut 4 bases from V and 7 bases from J; bases unmatched to any gene: 6. The CDR3 contains 14 residues. In germline, CDR1 is MGHDK, CDR2 SYGVNS. Here the CDR3 DNA reads TGTGCCAGCAGTGGACAGGGGCGCTCGAATGAGCAGTTCTTC. Its translation is CASSGQGRSNEQFF.

This clonotype was counted many times. The chain combines TRBV5-1 with TRBJ1-5; D not resolved. Germline CDR1 is SGHRS and CDR2 is YFSETQ. Trimming removed 5 bases at V and 0 bases at J, with 6 bases between. This CDR3 contains 13 residues. The CDR3 DNA is TGCGCCAGCAGTCCAGATAGCAATCAGCCCCAGCATTTT. It encodes CASSPDSNQPQHF.